Below are 13 T cell receptor beta chains sequenced from a single sample in a study of blood T cells in healthy people across ages. Using a J-beta primer mix together with a sample-barcoded 5' primer, a second PCR was run for roughly 6 to 11 cycles. TCRdb re-called the 5' RACE reads through MiXCR, storing one row per CDR3 protein. The sample has fewer than 900,000 distinct CDR3 sequences; 49% are singletons. The sequencing sample was made of blood. The receptors come from a woman aged 60-75 years in good health.

The chain has TRBV7-9 and TRBJ2-1; D not resolved. The CDR3 has 15 residues. Looked up from germline, CDR1 is SEHNR and CDR2 is FQNEAQ (reference sequence). V was clipped by 2 bases and J by 0 bases, with 8 bases between them. The CDR3 DNA reads TGTGCCAGCAGCTTACAGTACAGCTCCTACAATGAGCAGTTCTTC. Its translation is CASSLQYSSYNEQFF. Full variable domain (outside the CDR3, taken from reference TRBV7-9 and TRBJ2-1): DTGVSQNPRHKITKRGQNVTFRCDPISEHNRLYWYRQTLGQGPEFLTYFQNEAQLEKSRLLSDRFSAERPKGSFSTLEIQRTEQGDSAMYLCASSLQYSSYNEQFFGPGTRLTVL.

The chain employs TRBV4-2 and TRBJ2-1; 15 nucleotides match TRBD2. CDR1 and CDR2 from the germline V gene are LGHNA and YNFKEQ. The CDR3 runs 17 residues. V lost 3 bases, J lost 8 bases, and 8 bases stayed unmatched. Here the CDR3 DNA reads TGTGCCAGCAGCCACGGACTAGCGGGAGGGCCCATTTATGAGCAGTTCTTC. This gives the protein CASSHGLAGGPIYEQFF.

This clonotype was seen a handful of times. This rearrangement joins TRBV9 to TRBJ2-5; D may be TRBD1 (5 bases). Germline-derived CDR1 and CDR2 are SGDLS and YYNGEE. The length of the CDR3 is 15 residues. Trimming stripped 4 bases from V and 5 bases from J, with 18 bases between. The CDR3 coding sequence is TGTGCCAGCAGCCTCCTTGACAGAAAAGGGGAGACCCAGTACTTC. It is translated as CASSLLDRKGETQYF.

The gene calls are TRBV7-2 and TRBJ2-7; D gene uncertain. The V end was cut by 5 bases, the J end by 4 bases, with 9 bases between. Germline V gives CDR1 SGHTA, CDR2 FQGNSA. The CDR3 spans 12 residues. The CDR3 here is CASSKSPYEQYF. CDR3 DNA sequence: TGTGCCAGCAGCAAAAGTCCATACGAGCAGTACTTC.

The J gene is TRBJ2-5, the V gene TRBV6-2 or TRBV6-3, with D hard to call. Germline V lookup: CDR1 MNHEY, CDR2 SVGEGT. Trimming cost V 2 bases and J 2 bases, with 15 bases left between them. This CDR3 contains 16 residues. The CDR3: CASSYPSLRVQETQYF. CDR3 nucleotide sequence: TGTGCCAGCAGTTACCCCTCCCTGCGAGTTCAAGAGACCCAGTACTTC.

The genes are TRBV12-3 or TRBV12-4 and TRBJ2-3; the D is unclear. The end of the DNA is better explained by TRBJ1-3, so the J call may be wrong. CDR3 size: 17 residues. As DNA, the CDR3 is TGTGCCAGCAGTCCCTTACGAGACGTTAACTCTGGAAACACCATATATTTT. Its protein product is CASSPLRDVNSGNTIYF.

The chain couples TRBV27 to TRBJ2-4; D may be TRBD1 or TRBD2 (5 bases each). Germline CDR1 reads MNHEY; CDR2 reads SMNVEV (reference sequence). This CDR3 has 14 amino acids. V dropped 7 bases and J dropped 13 bases, with 23 bases sitting between them. The CDR3 DNA reads TGTGCCAGCAAAGGGGCTGAGGGGCGCATCGAACAGTACTTC. This gives the protein CASKGAEGRIEQYF.

This chain uses TRBV10-3 with TRBJ1-1, with D uncertain. Trimming left V 3 bases short and J 0 bases short, with 5 bases between. CDR1 and CDR2 (germline): ENHRY, SYGVKD. The CDR3 consists of 13 residues. The CDR3 DNA reads as TGTGCCATCAGTGATAAGGTGAACACTGAAGCTTTCTTT. As protein: CAISDKVNTEAFF.

In this sample, this clonotype turned up a few times. The V gene is TRBV29-1, the J gene TRBJ2-1; a possible D gene is TRBD1 (5 bases). Germline V CDR1 and CDR2: SQVTM, ANQGSEA. This CDR3 is 14 amino acids long. With 1 base removed from V and 2 bases from J, the gap between germline ends came to 9 bases. The DNA of the CDR3 is TGCAGCGTTGAAGGGCAGGGCGCCTACAATGAGCAGTTCTTC. It translates to CSVEGQGAYNEQFF.

This rearrangement joins TRBV20-1 to TRBJ2-1; maybe TRBD2 (5 bases). Trimming stripped 4 bases from V and 2 bases from J, with 12 bases between. CDR1 and CDR2 from the germline V gene are DFQATT and SNEGSKA (reference sequence). The CDR3 is 14 residues long. Here the CDR3 reads CSATGELAYNEQFF. DNA of the CDR3: TGCAGTGCTACTGGGGAGCTCGCCTACAATGAGCAGTTCTTC.

The chain employs TRBV10-3 and TRBJ2-6; D remains unclear. V was pared by 3 bases and J by 0 bases, with 9 bases between. Germline V gives CDR1 ENHRY, CDR2 SYGVKD. The CDR3 totals 16 residues. The CDR3 DNA is TGTGCCATCAGTGAAAGGCCTACCTCTGGGGCCAACGTCCTGACTTTC. Protein: CAISERPTSGANVLTF.

The gene calls are TRBV20-1 and TRBJ2-3, with D perhaps TRBD2 (5 bases). Between the trimmed V and J ends, which lost 8 bases and 6 bases, there was a span of 18 bases. The CDR3 has 13 amino acids. CDR1 DFQATT and CDR2 SNEGSKA come from the germline V gene (reference sequence). DNA for the CDR3: TGCAGTCCGCTTGAAACTAGTTGGGATACGCAGTATTTT. As protein: CSPLETSWDTQYF.

The table lists this clonotype with a count of one. This may be a read error, as it is one base from a much larger clone. The CDR3 reads CASSSPQGRGDGNTF. CDR3 sequence (DNA): TGTGCCAGCAGCTCCCCCCAGGGCCGGGGGGATGGCAACACCTTC. The chain employs TRBV7-2 and TRBJ1-2, with a possible D match to TRBD1 (5 bases). Germline V gene data show CDR1 as SGHTA and CDR2 as FQGNSA. The CDR3 contains 15 residues.